These T cell receptor beta chains were read from a single sample in a study of blood T cell repertoires in COVID-19. TCRdb's copy holds only in-frame clones and misses some; the assay was immunoSEQ multiplex PCR. The sample carries about 130,000 clones, roughly 80% recorded once. Sequencing was carried out using peripheral blood. These receptors were obtained from a man older than 75 with COVID-19, enrolled during active disease. The CDR3 runs from the conserved cysteine through the conserved F or W. Fields, in order: clone size, J gene, D gene, CDR3 length, V gene, CDR3 protein, CDR3 DNA. The D gene is left open where the match is weak. A row's size may be missing; if present it is once, few, many or a size class.

size: few; J: TRBJ1-2; D: TRBD1; length: 13; V: TRBV28; CDR3: CASSSGQGNGYTF; DNA: TGTGCCAGCAGCTCGGGACAGGGCAATGGCTACACCTTC
size: -; J: TRBJ2-7; D: TRBD2; length: 18; V: TRBV9; CDR3: CASSEGAPTSGSIYEQYF; DNA: TGTGCCAGCAGCGAGGGGGCCCCGACTAGCGGGAGTATATACGAGCAGTACTTC
size: -; J: TRBJ2-7; D: -; length: 14; V: TRBV11-2; CDR3: CASSLRVGSYEQYF; DNA: TGTGCCAGCAGCCTACGGGTCGGCTCCTACGAGCAGTACTTC
size: few; J: TRBJ1-1; D: TRBD1; length: 16; V: TRBV5-1; CDR3: CASSPGQGGRDTEAFF; DNA: TGCGCCAGCAGCCCAGGACAGGGGGGAAGGGACACTGAAGCTTTCTTT
size: -; J: TRBJ2-1; D: -; length: 15; V: TRBV6-6; CDR3: CASSYSVSGANEQFF; DNA: TGTGCCAGCAGTTACTCGGTGAGCGGAGCCAATGAGCAGTTCTTC
size: -; J: TRBJ1-1; D: -; length: 14; V: TRBV3-1/TRBV3-2; CDR3: CASSQGEGNTEAFF; DNA: TGTGCCAGCAGCCAAGGGGAGGGAAACACTGAAGCTTTCTTT
size: -; J: TRBJ2-5; D: TRBD2; length: 16; V: TRBV30; CDR3: CALTRGGSSTGETQYF; DNA: TGTGCCCTGACACGCGGCGGGAGTTCTACGGGAGAGACCCAGTACTTC
size: -; J: TRBJ1-2; D: TRBD1; length: 12; V: TRBV5-1; CDR3: CASSIDRVGYTF; DNA: TGCGCCAGCAGTATCGACAGGGTCGGCTACACCTTC
size: few; J: TRBJ1-4; D: -; length: 20; V: TRBV18; CDR3: CASSPGMPGGQLRGSEKLFF; DNA: TGTGCCAGCTCACCTGGGATGCCCGGAGGTCAGTTGAGAGGGAGTGAAAAACTGTTTTTT
size: -; J: TRBJ1-3; D: TRBD1; length: 13; V: TRBV28; CDR3: CASNRGVGNTIYF; DNA: TGTGCCAGCAACAGGGGGGTTGGAAACACCATATATTTT
size: -; J: TRBJ2-5; D: TRBD2; length: 16; V: TRBV7-6; CDR3: CASSLYGAGGQETQYF; DNA: TGTGCCAGCAGCTTATATGGGGCGGGAGGCCAAGAGACCCAGTACTTC
size: -; J: TRBJ2-1; D: -; length: 15; V: TRBV7-9; CDR3: CASSRPEGRYNEQFF; DNA: TGTGCCAGCAGCCGCCCAGAGGGCCGGTACAATGAGCAGTTCTTC
size: -; J: TRBJ2-7; D: -; length: 14; V: TRBV27; CDR3: CATGRDSWGYEQYF; DNA: TGTGCCACCGGGCGGGACAGTTGGGGCTACGAGCAGTACTTC
size: -; J: TRBJ1-3; D: TRBD1; length: 13; V: TRBV5-1; CDR3: CASRGGDSNTIYF; DNA: TGCGCCAGCAGAGGAGGGGACAGTAACACCATATATTTT
size: few; J: TRBJ2-7; D: TRBD2; length: 16; V: TRBV5-1; CDR3: CASSLAGGAEMYEQYF; DNA: TGCGCCAGCAGCCTCGCGGGGGGAGCGGAGATGTACGAGCAGTACTTC
size: -; J: TRBJ1-6; D: -; length: 14; V: TRBV18; CDR3: CASSPVRGDSPLHF; DNA: TGTGCCAGCTCACCGGTCAGGGGTGACTCACCCCTCCACTTT
size: -; J: TRBJ2-1; D: TRBD1; length: 13; V: TRBV5-1; CDR3: CASSGGQDGEQFF; DNA: TGCGCCAGCAGCGGGGGACAGGATGGGGAGCAGTTCTTC
size: -; J: TRBJ2-3; D: TRBD2; length: 14; V: TRBV2; CDR3: CASSVTSGEDTQYF; DNA: TGTGCCAGCAGTGTGACTAGCGGGGAAGATACGCAGTATTTT
size: -; J: TRBJ1-6; D: TRBD1; length: 15; V: TRBV6-6; CDR3: CASSYRGQSNSPLHF; DNA: TGTGCCAGCAGTTATCGGGGACAGTCTAATTCACCCCTCCACTTT
size: few; J: TRBJ2-3; D: -; length: 17; V: TRBV28; CDR3: CASSPFVGRGATDTQYF; DNA: TGTGCCAGCAGTCCCTTCGTGGGGAGGGGGGCCACAGATACGCAGTATTTT
size: -; J: TRBJ2-1; D: TRBD2; length: 15; V: TRBV28; CDR3: CASSFTSGRLYEQFF; DNA: TGTGCCAGCAGTTTCACTAGCGGGAGGCTCTATGAGCAGTTCTTC
size: -; J: TRBJ2-3; D: TRBD2; length: 17; V: TRBV27; CDR3: CASSLGLAETSTDTQYF; DNA: TGTGCCAGCAGTTTGGGACTAGCCGAAACTAGCACAGATACGCAGTATTTT
size: -; J: TRBJ1-1; D: -; length: 14; V: TRBV5-4; CDR3: CASRPDQRGPEAFF; DNA: TGTGCCAGCAGACCCGATCAAAGGGGTCCTGAAGCTTTCTTT
size: -; J: TRBJ1-5; D: -; length: 14; V: TRBV5-6; CDR3: CASSLGTGGQPQHF; DNA: TGTGCCAGCAGCTTGGGGACGGGGGGTCAGCCCCAGCATTTT
size: once; J: TRBJ1-4; D: TRBD1; length: 16; V: TRBV5-8; CDR3: CASSSTGRGTNEKLFF; DNA: TGTGCCAGCAGCTCGACAGGGCGGGGAACTAATGAAAAACTGTTTTTT
size: -; J: TRBJ2-7; D: -; length: 12; V: TRBV5-1; CDR3: CASSLTSYEQYF; DNA: TGCGCCAGCAGCTTAACGAGCTACGAGCAGTACTTC
size: -; J: TRBJ2-7; D: -; length: 12; V: TRBV28; CDR3: CASSSQARGQYF; DNA: TGTGCCAGCAGTTCTCAAGCGCGCGGGCAGTACTTC
size: -; J: TRBJ1-1; D: -; length: 14; V: TRBV5-1; CDR3: CASSLRQGGDEAFF; DNA: TGCGCCAGCAGCTTGAGGCAGGGCGGTGATGAAGCTTTCTTT